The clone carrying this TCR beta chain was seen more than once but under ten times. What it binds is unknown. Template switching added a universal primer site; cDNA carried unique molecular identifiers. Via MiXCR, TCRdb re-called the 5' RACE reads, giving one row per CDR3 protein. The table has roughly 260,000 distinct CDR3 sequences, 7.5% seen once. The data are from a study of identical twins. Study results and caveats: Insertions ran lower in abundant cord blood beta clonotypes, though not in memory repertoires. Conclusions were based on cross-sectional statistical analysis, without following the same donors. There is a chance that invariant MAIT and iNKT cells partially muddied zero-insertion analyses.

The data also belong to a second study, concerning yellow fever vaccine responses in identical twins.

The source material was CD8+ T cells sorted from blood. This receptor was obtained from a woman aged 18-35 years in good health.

CDR3 in DNA: TGTGCCAGCAGCGAATTAGGCGGATTGGGACGGGACGAGCAGTACTTC. Protein: CASSELGGLGRDEQYF. The V gene is TRBV7-9, the J gene TRBJ2-7, with D perhaps given as TRBD1 or TRBD2 (5 bases each). CDR1 and CDR2 from the germline V gene are SEHNR and FQNEAQ (reference sequence). CDR3 length: 16 amino acids. V was trimmed by 5 bases and J by 5 bases, leaving 22 bases between them.